Included here is one T cell receptor beta chain sequence, with context. No antigen is known for it. Total RNA, at least 6 micrograms per sample, came from PBMCs. Looked up from germline, CDR1 is SGHRS and CDR2 is YFSETQ. The CDR3 runs 14 residues. J lost 5 bases, V lost 6 bases, and 5 bases had no gene match. The second PCR ran about 6 to 11 cycles with a sample-barcoded 5' primer and J-beta primers. Each of the cDNA molecules was tagged by a template-switch adaptor with 12 random nucleotides. CDR3-containing paired-end reads numbering at least 2.5 million came from each sample. TCRdb independently ran MiXCR on the 5' RACE reads; one entry per CDR3 protein. The sample holds about 1,500,000 distinct CDR3 sequences, about 28% seen once. This sample was taken from a study of blood T cells in healthy people across ages. The study, taken as a whole, reports: In older individuals, TCR beta diversity per million T cells was lower, falling roughly linearly with age.

The sample taken for sequencing was blood. This chain uses TRBV5-1 with TRBJ2-2; 9 bases fit TRBD2. The TCR sequence derives from a woman younger than 45 in good health. The CDR3 region is CASKAGGLTGELFF. CDR3 coding DNA: TGCGCCAGCAAAGCGGGAGGCCTTACCGGGGAGCTGTTTTTT.